This entry lists 16 T cell receptor beta chains sequenced from one sample in a study of T cells after yellow fever vaccination. TCRdb re-analysed the 5' RACE reads in MiXCR, keeping a single row per CDR3 protein. Among hundreds of thousands of distinct CDR3 sequences listed, more than 9% were seen once. The specimen was PBMCs, collected on the day of the yellow fever booster vaccination. The receptors originated from a young man who received the YFV17D yellow fever vaccine.

The chain uses TRBV29-1 and TRBJ1-5, with D possibly matching TRBD1 (6 bases). Germline V lookup: CDR1 SQVTM, CDR2 ANQGSEA. The CDR3 sequence is 13 residues long. V dropped 4 bases and J dropped 7 bases, with 14 bases sitting between them. The CDR3 reads CSVAQGSWQPQHF. CDR3 DNA: TGCAGCGTTGCGCAGGGGTCGTGGCAGCCCCAGCATTTT.

The gene calls are TRBV6-1 and TRBJ2-6; 9 nucleotides agree with TRBD1. V lost 6 bases to trimming and J lost 3 bases; unmatched junction nucleotides: 12. From germline, CDR1 is MNHNS and CDR2 SASEGT. The CDR3 extends over 18 amino acids. CDR3 sequence (DNA): TGTGCCAGCAGGTTTTTGGACAGGGGTTCGGTTGGGGCCAACGTCCTGACTTTC. It translates to CASRFLDRGSVGANVLTF.

This rearrangement joins TRBV14 to TRBJ2-5; no clear D. The CDR3 contains 19 residues. Between the trimmed V and J ends, which lost 5 bases and 5 bases, there was a span of 30 bases. Germline V lookup: CDR1 SGHDN, CDR2 FVKESK. The CDR3 protein is CASSSPSSGTRRLEETQYF. As DNA, the CDR3 is TGTGCCAGCAGCTCACCCTCCTCTGGAACGCGGCGTCTGGAGGAGACCCAGTACTTC.

The chain couples TRBV12-3 or TRBV12-4 to TRBJ2-2, with unresolved D. V lost 8 bases to trimming and J lost 4 bases, with 11 bases between them. CDR3 length: 13 amino acids. CDR3 residues: CASALDATGELFF. CDR3 nucleotides: TGTGCCAGCGCATTGGATGCCACCGGGGAGCTGTTTTTT.

This clonotype came up a few times. CDR3 DNA: TGTGCCAGCACCCTCGGGTCAGCACGGGATACGCAGTATTTT. Its translation is CASTLGSARDTQYF. The chain has TRBV6-1 and TRBJ2-3; D is ambiguous. The CDR3 has 14 residues. The germline CDR1 and CDR2 sequences are MNHNS and SASEGT. Trimming cost V 7 bases and J 6 bases, with 17 bases left between them.

The rearrangement uses TRBV5-4 and TRBJ2-7, with D possibly matching TRBD2 (6 bases). CDR1 is SGHNT and CDR2 is YYREEE in the germline V gene (reference sequence). Trimming removed 2 bases at V and 1 base at J, with 25 bases between. CDR3 length equals 19 residues. As DNA, the CDR3 is TGTGCCAGCAGCTTTGGATGGGACGGGATAACCCGGGAGTCCTACGAGCAGTACTTC. Its protein is CASSFGWDGITRESYEQYF.

The chain carries TRBV10-3 and TRBJ2-3; 12 bases align to TRBD1. The CDR3 runs to 16 residues. With V trimmed by 2 bases and J by 5 bases, 5 bases remained unmatched. Germline loops: CDR1 ENHRY, CDR2 SYGVKD. The CDR3 here is CAISEGDRGRGDTQYF. CDR3 DNA: TGTGCCATCAGTGAGGGGGACAGGGGGCGGGGAGATACGCAGTATTTT.

The genes are TRBV12-3 or TRBV12-4 and TRBJ2-7; 8 nucleotides match TRBD2. V lost 3 bases, J lost 2 bases, and 3 bases stayed unmatched. The CDR3 is made up of 14 amino acids. The CDR3 bases are TGTGCCAGCAGTTTCACTAGCGGACCCTACGAGCAGTACTTC. Amino acids: CASSFTSGPYEQYF.

This clonotype has a handful of counts. The chain carries TRBV9 and TRBJ2-7; 7 bases are a match to TRBD1. Germline trimming cut 0 bases from V and 1 base from J; bases unmatched to any gene: 7. Germline V lookup: CDR1 SGDLS, CDR2 YYNGEE. The CDR3 consists of 16 residues. The chain's CDR3 is CASSVDRDSSSYEQYF. CDR3 DNA: TGTGCCAGCAGCGTAGACCGGGACAGCTCTTCCTACGAGCAGTACTTC.

The table lists this clonotype with a few counts. The rearrangement uses TRBV20-1 and TRBJ2-1; D is ambiguous. This CDR3 contains 12 residues. With 6 bases removed from V and 4 bases from J, the gap between germline ends came to 10 bases. Germline CDR1 and CDR2: DFQATT and SNEGSKA (reference sequence). CDR3 nucleotides: TGCAGTGCGCCCAACAAGTACAATGAGCAGTTCTTC. Translated: CSAPNKYNEQFF.

This clonotype was observed a few times. V and J are TRBV6-5 and TRBJ2-1; 8 nucleotides align to TRBD2. The junction had 7 bases not matched to a gene; V was cut back by 4 bases and J by 2 bases. Germline V gene sequence: CDR1 MNHEY, CDR2 SVGAGI. This CDR3 has 16 amino acids. Here the CDR3 DNA reads TGTGCCAGCAGTTTCTTGAGCGGGAGCACCTACAATGAGCAGTTCTTC. Protein sequence: CASSFLSGSTYNEQFF.

This clonotype appeared many times. V usage is TRBV27 and J usage is TRBJ2-7; D might be TRBD1 (5 bases). The CDR3 length is 15 residues. The V gene lost 5 bases and the J gene lost 0 bases, with 14 bases spanning the gap. CDR1 is MNHEY and CDR2 is SMNVEV in the germline V gene (reference sequence). The CDR3 is CASSKGILNSYEQYF. CDR3 DNA: TGTGCCAGCAGTAAGGGGATTCTTAACTCCTACGAGCAGTACTTC.

The chain links TRBV11-2 to TRBJ2-7; D possibly corresponds to TRBD2 (6 bases). The CDR3 extends over 13 amino acids. V lost 4 bases and J lost 0, with 7 bases in between. The germline gives CDR1 SGHAT, CDR2 FQNNGV. CDR3 DNA sequence: TGTGCCAGCAGCTGGGGACTCTCCTACGAGCAGTACTTC. It encodes CASSWGLSYEQYF.

For this clonotype: A much larger clone lies one base from this, so it may be a read error. The V and J genes are TRBV5-6 and TRBJ1-2; 7 bases line up with TRBD1. The CDR3 is 13 residues long. Germline values: CDR1 SGHDT, CDR2 YYEEEE. Trimming at V came to 4 bases and at J to 6 bases, leaving 6 bases not matched to a gene. CDR3 DNA sequence: TGTGCCAGCAGCCCTCAAACAGGGGATGGCTACACCTTC. The encoded protein is CASSPQTGDGYTF.

This clonotype was seen a handful of times. The chain links TRBV24-1 to TRBJ1-2, with D unclear. CDR1 is KGHDR and CDR2 is SFDVKD in the germline V gene. The CDR3 has 14 amino acids. Trimming stripped 4 bases from V and 4 bases from J, with 12 bases between. The CDR3 region is CATSETDALYGYTF. The CDR3 nucleotides read TGTGCCACCAGTGAGACGGACGCCCTCTATGGCTACACCTTC.

This clonotype has ten or more counts. This sequence joins TRBV7-2 and TRBJ2-1; TRBD2 might be the D (6 bases). Per germline, CDR1 SGHTA and CDR2 FQGNSA. The V end was cut by 8 bases, the J end by 10 bases, with 12 bases between. This CDR3 spans 11 amino acids. In DNA, the CDR3 is TGTGCCAGCGGGATACGGGAGGAGCAGTTCTTC. It codes for CASGIREEQFF.